This entry is about one T cell receptor beta chain. The sample belongs to a study of cytomegalovirus exposure and HLA in healthy donors. The CDR3 is 15 amino acids. From germline, CDR1 is MGHRA and CDR2 YSYEKL. With 4 bases clipped from V and 5 bases from J, the junction kept 3 bases outside the gene matches. The PCR contained 60 Vbeta and 13 Jbeta primers. Clones were sequenced by immunoSEQ multiplex PCR, and TCRdb holds only the in-frame ones, with some missing. The data contain some 150,000 clones, almost 80% of them singletons. This chain connects TRBV4-1 to TRBJ2-2; 11 bases match TRBD2. The sequencing sample was made of PBMCs. The sequence came from a man aged 40-49 years in good health and CMV-seropositive. DNA of the CDR3: TGCGCCAGCAGCCCTAGACTAGCGGGAACCGGGGAGCTGTTTTTT. Its translation: CASSPRLAGTGELFF.